Below are 14 T cell receptor beta chains sequenced from a single sample in a study of blood T cell repertoires in COVID-19. Data came from immunoSEQ multiplex PCR; TCRdb stores just in-frame clones and leaves some out. This table holds 180,000 or so clones, approximately 86% found once. Source material: peripheral blood. The receptors derive from a woman of 80 years or more with acute or convalescent COVID-19.

The chain employs TRBV5-4 and TRBJ2-5; maybe TRBD2 (6 bases). The V gene lost 3 bases and the J gene lost 6 bases, with 12 bases spanning the gap. Germline V gene lookup returns CDR1 SGHNT and CDR2 YYREEE (reference sequence). The CDR3 loop spans 13 amino acids. The chain's CDR3 is CASSSSTRQTQYF. DNA for the CDR3: TGTGCCAGCAGCTCCTCGACTAGACAGACCCAGTACTTC. Based on the CDR3 plus reference TRBV5-4 and TRBJ2-5, the full variable domain is ETGVTQSPTHLIKTRGQQVTLRCSSQSGHNTVSWYQQALGQGPQFIFQYYREEENGRGNFPPRFSGLQFPNYSSELNVNALELDDSALYLCASSSSTRQTQYFGPGTRLLVL.

The genes are TRBV5-6 and TRBJ2-3; 9 nucleotides match TRBD1. The CDR3 has 15 amino acids. CDR1 is SGHDT and CDR2 is YYEEEE in the germline V gene. Trimming cost V 0 bases and J 4 bases; bases outside gene matches: 3. CDR3 sequence reads: CASSLGQGDSDTQYF. The CDR3 nucleotides read TGTGCCAGCAGCTTGGGACAGGGGGATTCAGATACGCAGTATTTT.

The table lists this clone with a few counts. The J gene is TRBJ2-2, the V gene TRBV4-3; the D is unclear. Trimming removed 0 bases at V and 5 bases at J, with 13 bases between. This CDR3 comprises 16 residues. Germline V gives CDR1 LGHNA, CDR2 YSLEER. CDR3 sequence: CASSQDNIPLTGELFF. The CDR3 DNA sequence: TGCGCCAGCAGCCAAGATAACATCCCCCTTACCGGGGAGCTGTTTTTT.

J is TRBJ2-7 and V is TRBV5-6, with D perhaps TRBD2 (6 bases). V lost 4 bases to trimming and J lost 2 bases, with 13 bases between them. CDR3 size: 14 residues. CDR1 is SGHDT, CDR2 YYEEEE, per germline. CDR3 protein: CASSLLGGTYEQYF. CDR3 nucleotide sequence: TGTGCCAGCAGCCTCTTGGGAGGTACCTACGAGCAGTACTTC. Supplemented by reference TRBV5-6 and TRBJ2-7, the full variable domain reads DAGVTQSPTHLIKTRGQQVTLRCSPKSGHDTVSWYQQALGQGPQFIFQYYEEEERQRGNFPDRFSGHQFPNYSSELNVNALLLGDSALYLCASSLLGGTYEQYFGPGTRLTVT.

Only one count was recorded for this clone. The rearrangement uses TRBV5-1 and TRBJ2-7; 9 nucleotides line up with TRBD1. The CDR3 has 14 amino acids. The ends lost 3 bases at V and 2 bases at J; junction bases unmatched: 3. CDR1 is SGHRS, CDR2 YFSETQ, per germline. CDR3 sequence: CASSWTGEPYEQYF. The CDR3 DNA follows: TGCGCCAGCAGCTGGACAGGGGAGCCCTACGAGCAGTACTTC.

The chain links TRBV5-1 to TRBJ2-3; TRBD2 matches at 11 bases. This CDR3 has 14 residues. Germline CDR1 and CDR2: SGHRS and YFSETQ. V shed 4 bases and J 6 bases; nucleotides not matched to a gene: 4. The CDR3 loop reads CASSASGGSDTQYF. The DNA for the CDR3 is TGCGCCAGCAGCGCTAGCGGGGGGAGTGATACGCAGTATTTT.

DNA of the CDR3: TGTGCCAGCAGCACGGGAGGGCGAGGGAATTCACCCCTCCACTTT. This translates into CASSTGGRGNSPLHF. The J gene is TRBJ1-6, the V gene TRBV5-4; D unclear. V was trimmed by 4 bases and J by 7 bases, leaving 15 bases between them. Germline values: CDR1 SGHNT, CDR2 YYREEE (reference sequence). The CDR3 runs to 15 residues.

The chain combines TRBV7-8 with TRBJ2-2; 11 nucleotides agree with TRBD1. J lost 6 bases, V lost 2 bases, and 8 bases had no gene match. The CDR3 is 17 amino acids. Germline V gene sequence: CDR1 SGHVS, CDR2 FQNEAQ. CDR3 residues: CASSLSRTGGASGELFF. DNA of the CDR3: TGTGCCAGCAGCTTATCCCGGACAGGGGGCGCGTCCGGGGAGCTGTTTTTT.

The genes are TRBV7-2 and TRBJ2-7, with 13 bases aligning to TRBD2. V was pared by 1 base and J by 6 bases, with 3 bases of the junction left unmatched. Germline-derived CDR1 and CDR2 are SGHTA and FQGNSA. The CDR3 consists of 15 residues. The CDR3 loop is CASSLGLAGGTEQYF. The DNA for the CDR3 is TGTGCCAGCAGCTTAGGACTAGCGGGAGGAACCGAGCAGTACTTC.

A word on this clone: The junction and the germline gene differ at one end; a read error may be behind it. This chain connects TRBV3-1 (or the pseudogene TRBV3-2) to TRBJ2-7; 12 bases are a match to TRBD2. There are 15 residues in the CDR3. Germline CDR1 reads LGHDT; CDR2 reads YNNKEL (reference sequence). CDR3 sequence (DNA): TGTGCCAGCAGCCAAGAGGGACTAGCGGGCCCCACCGCGGGCTTC. It is translated as CASSQEGLAGPTAGF.

The CDR3 sequence: CASSPGTSGEVQYF. CDR3 DNA sequence: TGCGCCAGCAGCCCCGGGACTAGCGGGGAAGTGCAGTACTTC. The V call is TRBV5-1, the J call TRBJ2-7, with 13 bases identical to TRBD2. This CDR3 comprises 14 residues. Trimming removed 4 bases from V and 9 bases from J; junction bases left unmatched: 7. Germline-derived CDR1 and CDR2 are SGHRS and YFSETQ.

The chain couples TRBV27 to TRBJ1-5; a weak D match, TRBD1 (5 bases). V gave up 4 bases and J gave up 0 bases, with 13 bases separating them. The CDR3 runs 16 residues. The germline V gene encodes CDR1 MNHEY and CDR2 SMNVEV (reference sequence). The CDR3 nucleotides are TGTGCCAGCAGTTGGGCAGGGCCCTATAGCAATCAGCCCCAGCATTTT. This sequence encodes CASSWAGPYSNQPQHF.

The table lists this clone with a count of one. V usage is TRBV12-3 or TRBV12-4 and J usage is TRBJ1-6; D ambiguous. Trimming removed 3 bases from V and 9 bases from J, with 6 bases in between. This CDR3 region has 12 residues. The CDR3 nucleotides read TGTGCCAGCAGTTTTCCCTTTTCACCCCTCCACTTT. Translated: CASSFPFSPLHF.

This clone was seen just once. The V call is TRBV6-2 or TRBV6-3, the J call TRBJ1-1; D gene ambiguous. The CDR3 loop spans 13 amino acids. CDR1 is MNHEY, CDR2 SVGEGT, per germline. With 6 bases removed from V and 3 bases from J, the gap between germline ends came to 11 bases. CDR3 nucleotide sequence: TGTGCCAGCAGCCGCACTAGGGACACTGAAGCTTTCTTT. It codes for CASSRTRDTEAFF.